This entry is about one T cell receptor beta chain. This specimen belongs to a study of T cells in Graves' hyperthyroidism and ophthalmopathy. The CDR3 sequence is 14 residues long. The V end was cut by 1 base, the J end by 3 bases, with 4 bases between. Looked up from germline, CDR1 is LNHDA and CDR2 is SQIVND (reference sequence). The source material, RNA transcripts, was used to amplify TCR beta CDR3 regions. Primed by the HTBI set, a first-round RT-PCR was run on the TCR CDR3. TCRdb re-derived calls from the multiplex PCR reads in MiXCR, one entry per CDR3 protein. The sample has a few hundred thousand distinct CDR3 sequences, approximately 48% seen once.

This receptor was obtained from an adult woman with Graves' disease, either hyperthyroidism or ophthalmopathy (not recorded which). V and J are TRBV19 and TRBJ2-6; no definite D call. The sample consisted of peripheral blood or thyroid tissue (not recorded which). In DNA, the CDR3 is TGTGCCAGTAGTATAGCACGTGGGGCCAACGTCCTGACTTTC. Protein sequence: CASSIARGANVLTF. Using reference TRBV19 and TRBJ2-6 for the parts outside the CDR3, the full variable domain is DGGITQSPKYLFRKEGQNVTLSCEQNLNHDAMYWYRQDPGQGLRLIYYSQIVNDFQKGDIAEGYSVSREKKESFPLTVTSAQKNPTAFYLCASSIARGANVLTFGAGSRLTVL.